Each of the 20 T cell receptor beta chains below was sequenced from the same sample in a study of T cell repertoires in cytomegalovirus infection. One entry per CDR3 protein results from TCRdb running MiXCR on the reads. Of some 200,000 distinct CDR3 sequences in the sample, about 21% were seen once. The sequenced sample was PBMCs. The receptors were sampled from a human donor in good health (CMV status not recorded). Some clones in this sample may be carry-over from other donors' samples.

The chain couples TRBV18 to TRBJ2-5, with D maybe TRBD2 (5 bases). Germline V gene lookup returns CDR1 KGHSH and CDR2 LQKENI. Trimming took 6 bases from V and 3 from J, leaving 8 bases between them. The CDR3 covers 12 residues. The CDR3 sequence is CASSLREETQYF. The CDR3 DNA follows: TGTGCCAGCTCCCTGAGGGAAGAGACCCAGTACTTC.

V is TRBV6-2 or TRBV6-3 and J is TRBJ2-2; D remains ambiguous. This CDR3 region has 14 residues. Germline V lookup: CDR1 MNHEY, CDR2 SVGEGT. Trimming removed 6 bases at V and 3 bases at J, with 11 bases between. The CDR3 DNA is TGTGCCAGCAGCCCCCTGAGTGACACCGGGGAGCTGTTTTTT. This sequence encodes CASSPLSDTGELFF.

This clonotype has more than one count but fewer than ten. The chain joins TRBV7-2 to TRBJ2-6; 8 bases are shared with TRBD1. This CDR3 comprises 19 residues. The ends lost 3 bases at V and 0 bases at J; junction bases unmatched: 10. The germline V gene encodes CDR1 SGHTA and CDR2 FQGNSA. The CDR3 is CASSFKTGTGYSGANVLTF. DNA of the CDR3: TGTGCCAGCAGCTTCAAAACCGGGACAGGATACTCTGGGGCCAACGTCCTGACTTTC.

The gene calls are TRBV6-5 and TRBJ2-5; D ambiguous. This CDR3 is 13 amino acids long. CDR1 and CDR2 (germline): MNHEY, SVGAGI. Trimming shortened V by 7 bases and J by 5 bases, and 14 bases separated the two germline ends. The CDR3 is CASTPTTGETQYF. For the CDR3, the DNA is TGTGCCAGCACTCCGACCACTGGGGAGACCCAGTACTTC.

This clonotype was seen a handful of times. This chain joins TRBV5-1 and TRBJ1-1, with TRBD1 identical over 8 bases. This CDR3 region has 14 residues. CDR1 SGHRS and CDR2 YFSETQ come from the germline V gene. The trim removed 0 bases at V and 4 bases at J, leaving 2 bases unmatched. The chain's CDR3 is CASSLDQGATEAFF. The CDR3 nucleotides are TGCGCCAGCAGCTTGGATCAGGGGGCCACTGAAGCTTTCTTT. Variable domain in full (rest from reference TRBV5-1 and TRBJ1-1): KAGVTQTPRYLIKTRGQQVTLSCSPISGHRSVSWYQQTPGQGLQFLFEYFSETQRNKGNFPGRFSGRQFSNSRSEMNVSTLELGDSALYLCASSLDQGATEAFFGQGTRLTVV.

This clonotype was counted at least ten times. This CDR3 reads CASLRDMNTEAFF. The CDR3 coding sequence is TGTGCCAGCCTACGGGATATGAACACTGAAGCTTTCTTT. J is TRBJ1-1 and V is TRBV7-9; D gene ambiguous. Between the trimmed V and J ends, which lost 8 bases and 0 bases, there was a span of 10 bases. Germline lookup yields CDR1 SEHNR and CDR2 FQNEAQ (reference sequence). The CDR3 contains 13 residues. Full variable domain (outside the CDR3, taken from reference TRBV7-9 and TRBJ1-1): DTGVSQNPRHKITKRGQNVTFRCDPISEHNRLYWYRQTLGQGPEFLTYFQNEAQLEKSRLLSDRFSAERPKGSFSTLEIQRTEQGDSAMYLCASLRDMNTEAFFGQGTRLTVV.

This clonotype has a handful of counts. The rearrangement links TRBV4-1 to TRBJ2-5; D gene ambiguous. The V and J ends lost 1 base and 5 bases respectively, with 20 bases between them. Germline CDR1 MGHRA, CDR2 YSYEKL. CDR3 length: 17 amino acids. The CDR3 sequence is CASSQGVRRSPGETQYF. Here the CDR3 DNA reads TGCGCCAGCAGCCAAGGCGTAAGACGTAGCCCCGGTGAGACCCAGTACTTC.

In this sample, this clonotype turned up many times. This chain connects TRBV7-2 to TRBJ2-7; 9 nucleotides align to TRBD2. Germline lookup yields CDR1 SGHTA and CDR2 FQGNSA. V gave up 5 bases and J gave up 4 bases; unmatched junction bases: 9. The CDR3 is 15 residues long. In DNA form, the CDR3 reads TGTGCCAGCAGCACCCGGGTAGCGGGGGTTTACGAGCAGTACTTC. This codes for CASSTRVAGVYEQYF.

The chain employs TRBV29-1 and TRBJ2-6; D gene ambiguous. Germline-derived CDR1 and CDR2 are SQVTM and ANQGSEA. This CDR3 region has 13 residues. V lost 5 bases and J 4 bases, leaving 9 bases between the germline ends. The CDR3 here is CSVSPGGANVLTF. CDR3 DNA sequence: TGCAGCGTTTCCCCGGGCGGGGCCAACGTCCTGACTTTC.

This sequence joins TRBV6-5 and TRBJ2-1; 7 bases are a match to TRBD2. The length of the CDR3 is 15 residues. Trimming took 4 bases from V and 5 from J; bases not matched to a gene: 8. Germline V gene lookup returns CDR1 MNHEY and CDR2 SVGAGI. In DNA form, the CDR3 reads TGTGCCAGCAGTTCCTCGGGGAGGGCCAACAATGAGCAGTTCTTC. Translated, it gives CASSSSGRANNEQFF.

The rearrangement joins TRBV7-9 to TRBJ2-1; 15 nucleotides match TRBD2. Trimming cost V 5 bases and J 3 bases; bases outside gene matches: 5. The CDR3 runs to 17 residues. The V gene's germline CDR1 is SEHNR and CDR2 FQNEAQ (reference sequence). CDR3: CASSLGLAGGFYNEQFF. CDR3 DNA sequence: TGTGCCAGCAGCCTCGGACTAGCGGGAGGGTTCTACAATGAGCAGTTCTTC.

This clonotype was counted only a few times. The rearrangement links TRBV6-1 to TRBJ2-3; weak D call: TRBD2 (5 bases). Trimming removed 6 bases from V and 5 bases from J, with 15 bases in between. Per the germline V gene, CDR1 is MNHNS and CDR2 is SASEGT. This CDR3 has 14 residues. The CDR3 loop reads CASRPPGAEDTQYF. In DNA form, the CDR3 reads TGTGCCAGCAGACCACCAGGAGCGGAAGATACGCAGTATTTT.

This clonotype turned up a few times. The chain is built from TRBV12-3 or TRBV12-4 and TRBJ1-2; 7 bases agree with TRBD1. With V trimmed by 5 bases and J by 7 bases, 16 bases remained unmatched. There are 16 residues in the CDR3. The CDR3 loop is CASSLLGRGYGSGYTF. The CDR3 nucleotides are TGTGCCAGCAGTCTCTTGGGCAGGGGGTACGGATCTGGCTACACCTTC.

The chain is built from TRBV6-2 or TRBV6-3 and TRBJ1-1; TRBD1 agrees at 11 bases. This CDR3 contains 15 residues. In germline, CDR1 is MNHEY, CDR2 SVGEGT. The junction had 9 bases not matched to a gene; V was cut back by 4 bases and J by 8 bases. DNA of the CDR3: TGTGCCAGCAGTTCCCGGGGGACAGGGGGATCAGAAGCTTTCTTT. Amino acid sequence: CASSSRGTGGSEAFF.

This sequence joins TRBV19 and TRBJ2-6; a possible D gene is TRBD2 (6 bases). Germline V gene data show CDR1 as LNHDA and CDR2 as SQIVND (reference sequence). V dropped 5 bases and J dropped 6 bases, with 20 bases sitting between them. The CDR3 totals 17 residues. This CDR3 reads CASSPELRGIPANVLTF. The CDR3 DNA sequence: TGTGCCAGTAGTCCAGAACTACGGGGGATTCCGGCCAACGTCCTGACTTTC.

The table lists this clonotype with a few counts. DNA for the CDR3: TGTGCCAGTAGTCCTACAGGGAACGGTCGCGGAAAACTGTTTTTT. Translating it yields CASSPTGNGRGKLFF. V usage is TRBV19 and J usage is TRBJ1-4, with a tentative D call TRBD1 (6 bases). The CDR3 covers 15 residues. The germline V gene has CDR1 LNHDA and CDR2 SQIVND (reference sequence). With 5 bases removed from V and 10 bases from J, the gap between germline ends came to 20 bases.

This chain links TRBV11-1 with TRBJ2-2; possible D gene TRBD2, 6 bases. The CDR3 spans 14 residues. From germline, CDR1 is SGHAT and CDR2 FQDESV (reference sequence). With 8 bases removed from V and 3 bases from J, the gap between germline ends came to 13 bases. The CDR3 loop reads CASGGNRHTGELFF. The CDR3, as DNA: TGTGCCAGCGGCGGGAACAGACACACCGGGGAGCTGTTTTTT. Using reference TRBV11-1 and TRBJ2-2 for the parts outside the CDR3, the full variable domain is EAEVAQSPRYKITEKSQAVAFWCDPISGHATLYWYRQILGQGPELLVQFQDESVVDDSQLPKDRFSAERLKGVDSTLKIQPAELGDSAMYLCASGGNRHTGELFFGEGSRLTVL.

The CDR3 DNA is TGCAGTGCTAACTCACCGGGACTAGCGGGGAGCAGTTCCTACGAGCAGTACTTC. This sequence encodes CSANSPGLAGSSSYEQYF. The chain combines TRBV20-1 with TRBJ2-7, with 13 bases fitting TRBD2. CDR3 length: 18 residues. Trimming at V came to 4 bases and at J to 1 base, leaving 13 bases not matched to a gene. Germline loops: CDR1 DFQATT, CDR2 SNEGSKA (reference sequence).

This clonotype has more than one count but fewer than ten. The rearrangement uses TRBV5-1 and TRBJ1-2; D is possibly TRBD1 (6 bases). The V gene lost 0 bases and the J gene lost 2 bases, with 14 bases spanning the gap. The CDR3 has 16 amino acids. Germline CDR1 SGHRS, CDR2 YFSETQ. The CDR3 coding sequence is TGCGCCAGCAGCTTGGATGGGGGCCAGGGGAACTATGGCTACACCTTC. Translated: CASSLDGGQGNYGYTF.

This clonotype was seen only a few times. The J gene is TRBJ1-5, the V gene TRBV4-3; 9 bases are shared with TRBD1. The V gene's germline CDR1 is LGHNA and CDR2 YSLEER. The V and J ends lost 4 bases and 8 bases, in that order; junction bases with no gene match: 3. The CDR3 consists of 13 residues. CDR3 DNA sequence: TGCGCCAGCAGCCGGGACAGGGAGGAGCCCCAGCATTTT. Its translation is CASSRDREEPQHF.